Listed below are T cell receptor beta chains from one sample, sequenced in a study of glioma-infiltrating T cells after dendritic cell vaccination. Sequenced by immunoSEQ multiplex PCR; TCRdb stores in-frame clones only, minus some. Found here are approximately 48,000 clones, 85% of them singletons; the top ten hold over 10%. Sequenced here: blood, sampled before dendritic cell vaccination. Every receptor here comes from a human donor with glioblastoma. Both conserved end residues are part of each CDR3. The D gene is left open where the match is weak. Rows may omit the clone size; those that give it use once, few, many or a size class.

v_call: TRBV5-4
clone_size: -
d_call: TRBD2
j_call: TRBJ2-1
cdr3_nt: TGTGCCAGCAGTGGGCTAGCGGGCGACCATGAGCAGTTCTTC
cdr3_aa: CASSGLAGDHEQFF

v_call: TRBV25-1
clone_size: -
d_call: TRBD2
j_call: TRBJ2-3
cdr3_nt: TGTGCCAGCAGGCCTAGCGGGCTCACAGATACGCAGTATTTT
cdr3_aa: CASRPSGLTDTQYF

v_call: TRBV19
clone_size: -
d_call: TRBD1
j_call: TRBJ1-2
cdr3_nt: TGTGCCAGTGCCCCCGGGACAGACCTATATGGCTACACCTTC
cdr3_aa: CASAPGTDLYGYTF

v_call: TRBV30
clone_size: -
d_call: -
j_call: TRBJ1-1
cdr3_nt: TGTGCCTGGAGTGTCGTGTCAGAACAGTGGAACATGAACACTGAAGCTTTCTTT
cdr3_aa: CAWSVVSEQWNMNTEAFF

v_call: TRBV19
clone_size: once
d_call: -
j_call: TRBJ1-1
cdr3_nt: TGTGCCAGTAGTAATTCAGCGTTGACTGAAGCTTTCTTT
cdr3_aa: CASSNSALTEAFF

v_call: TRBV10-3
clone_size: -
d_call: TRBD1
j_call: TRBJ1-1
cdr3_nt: TGTGCCATCAGTGAGGGGACAGGGATGAACACTGAAGCTTTCTTT
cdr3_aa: CAISEGTGMNTEAFF

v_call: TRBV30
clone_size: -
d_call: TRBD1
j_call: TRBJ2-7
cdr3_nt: TGTGCCTGGAGTCCTACCAACGGACAGGGCACCAGGGAGCAGTACTTC
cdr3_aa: CAWSPTNGQGTREQYF

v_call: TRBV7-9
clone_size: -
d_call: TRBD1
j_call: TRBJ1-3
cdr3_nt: TGTGCCAGCAGCCGAACAGGGGCTGGAAACACCATATATTTT
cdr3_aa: CASSRTGAGNTIYF

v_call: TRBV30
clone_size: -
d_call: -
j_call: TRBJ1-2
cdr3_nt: TGTGCCTGGAGGAGTTGGAGGGGAAAAGGGGTTGGCTACACCTTC
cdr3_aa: CAWRSWRGKGVGYTF

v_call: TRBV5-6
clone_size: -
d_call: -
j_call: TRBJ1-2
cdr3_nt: TGTGCCAGCAGCTTTAGAGCAACTAACTATGGCTACACCTTC
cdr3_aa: CASSFRATNYGYTF

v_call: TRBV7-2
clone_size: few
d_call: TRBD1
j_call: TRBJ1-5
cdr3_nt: TGTGCCAGTTGCGAGGGGGCCCTCAATCAGCCCCAGCATTTT
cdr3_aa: CASCEGALNQPQHF

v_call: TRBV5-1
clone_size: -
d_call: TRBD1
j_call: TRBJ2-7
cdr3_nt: TGCGCCAGCAGCTGGCGGACAGGGGGTTTTAAGGGCGAGCAGTACTTC
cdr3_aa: CASSWRTGGFKGEQYF

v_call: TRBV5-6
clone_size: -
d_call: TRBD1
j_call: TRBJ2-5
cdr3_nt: TGTGCCAGCAGCTTGACAGGGGGCGCGGAGACCCAGTACTTC
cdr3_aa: CASSLTGGAETQYF

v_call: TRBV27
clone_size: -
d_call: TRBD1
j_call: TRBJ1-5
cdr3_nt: TGTGCCAGCAGATTAGGGCGACAGGGACTGCAGCCCCAGCATTTT
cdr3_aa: CASRLGRQGLQPQHF

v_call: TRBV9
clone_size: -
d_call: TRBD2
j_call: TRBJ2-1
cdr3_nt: TGTGCCAGCAGCGTAGAACACCTAGCGGGCTCATCTGATGAGCAGTTCTTC
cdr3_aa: CASSVEHLAGSSDEQFF

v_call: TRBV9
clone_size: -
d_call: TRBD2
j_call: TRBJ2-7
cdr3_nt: TGTGCCAGCAGCGAGGGGACTAGCGGGAATTACGAGCAGTACTTC
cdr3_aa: CASSEGTSGNYEQYF

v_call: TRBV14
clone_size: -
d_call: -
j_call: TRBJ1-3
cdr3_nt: TGTGCCAGCAGCCAAGGTGCCAGGGGCTTTGCTGGAAACACCATATATTTT
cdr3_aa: CASSQGARGFAGNTIYF

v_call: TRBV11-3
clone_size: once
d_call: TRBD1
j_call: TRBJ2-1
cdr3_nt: TGTGCCAGCAGTTCAGGGGGCAGGGGCACTCTTGAGCAGTTCTTC
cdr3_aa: CASSSGGRGTLEQFF

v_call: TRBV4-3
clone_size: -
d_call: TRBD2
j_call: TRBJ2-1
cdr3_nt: TGCGCCAGCAGCCAAGTTGCGCGGGAGGGCCACCGGGAGCAGTTCTTC
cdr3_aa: CASSQVAREGHREQFF

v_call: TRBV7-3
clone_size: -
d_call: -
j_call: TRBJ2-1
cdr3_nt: TGTGCCAGCAGCTTGGGCAACTACAATGAGCAGTTCTTC
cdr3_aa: CASSLGNYNEQFF

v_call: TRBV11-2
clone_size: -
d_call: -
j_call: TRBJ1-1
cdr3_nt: TGTGCCAGCAGCTTAGATTTGAGAATGAACACTGAAGCTTTCTTT
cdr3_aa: CASSLDLRMNTEAFF

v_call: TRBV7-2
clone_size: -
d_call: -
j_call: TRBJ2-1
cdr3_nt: TGTGCCAGCAGCTTCCAATCTGAGCAGTTCTTC
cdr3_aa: CASSFQSEQFF

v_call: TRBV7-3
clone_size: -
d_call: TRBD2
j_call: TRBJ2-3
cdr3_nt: TGTGCCAGCAGCGTGGGACTAGGGACGCAGTATTTT
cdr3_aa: CASSVGLGTQYF

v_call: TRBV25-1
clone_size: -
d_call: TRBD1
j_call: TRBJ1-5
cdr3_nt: TGTGCCAGCAGTGAATGGGGGACAGGGAACAATCAGCCCCAGCATTTT
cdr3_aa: CASSEWGTGNNQPQHF

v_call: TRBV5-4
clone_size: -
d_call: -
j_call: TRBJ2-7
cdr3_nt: TGTGCCAGCAGCTTCGACAACTCCTACGAGCAGTACTTC
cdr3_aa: CASSFDNSYEQYF

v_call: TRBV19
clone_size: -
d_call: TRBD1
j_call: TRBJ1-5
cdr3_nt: TGTGCCAGTAGTGGGGACAGGGGGTATCAGCCCCAGCATTTT
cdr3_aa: CASSGDRGYQPQHF

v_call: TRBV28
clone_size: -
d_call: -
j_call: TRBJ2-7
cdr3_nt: TGTGCCAGCAGTTGGGGGCCAAGGATCGAATACGAGCAGTACTTC
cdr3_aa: CASSWGPRIEYEQYF

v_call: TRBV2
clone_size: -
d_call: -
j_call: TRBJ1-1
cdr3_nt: TGTGCCAGCAGCTTGGACAGCAACACTGAAGCTTTCTTT
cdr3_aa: CASSLDSNTEAFF

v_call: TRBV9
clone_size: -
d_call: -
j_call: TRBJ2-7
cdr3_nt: TGTGCCAGCAGCGTAGCTAATGGCGAGCAGTACTTC
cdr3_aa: CASSVANGEQYF

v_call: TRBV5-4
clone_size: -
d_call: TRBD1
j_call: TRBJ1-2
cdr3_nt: TGTGCCAGCACCACTAGGGATCTGACAGGGTATGGCTACACCTTC
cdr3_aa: CASTTRDLTGYGYTF

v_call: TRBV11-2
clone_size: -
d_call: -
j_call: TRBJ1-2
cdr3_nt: TGTGCCAGCAGCTTAGGAGGGCGGGGCTACACCTTC
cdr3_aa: CASSLGGRGYTF